A selection of T cell receptor beta chains follows, all from one sample in a study of shared clonotypes between healthy human individuals. Measured with immunoSEQ multiplex PCR; TCRdb has only the in-frame clones, and not every one. The table records roughly 500,000 clones, around 80% of them present only once. The source material was PBMCs. Every receptor here comes from a woman between 35 and 50 years old in good health. Some clones in this sample may be carry-over from other donors' samples. Both conserved end residues are part of each CDR3. The D gene is left open where the match is weak. Size tells how often a clone was seen (once, few, many) or the class of an expanded clone, and some rows leave it out.

CDR3,DNA,D,V,size,J
CASSGRQGGHNEQFF,TGTGCCAGTAGTGGTAGACAGGGGGGACACAATGAGCAGTTCTTC,TRBD1,TRBV19,NA,TRBJ2-1
CASSPSTPNNEQYF,TGTGCCAGCAGCCCCAGTACGCCCAATAACGAGCAGTACTTC,NA,TRBV6-5,NA,TRBJ2-7
CASSLGRETSGWTYNEQFF,TGTGCCAGCAGCTTAGGGAGAGAAACGAGCGGCTGGACCTACAATGAGCAGTTCTTC,NA,TRBV7-9,NA,TRBJ2-1
CASSQGQMNTEAFF,TGTGCCAGTAGTCAGGGACAGATGAACACTGAAGCTTTCTTT,TRBD1,TRBV19,NA,TRBJ1-1
CASRGQGMGGETQYF,TGTGCCAGCCGGGGCCAAGGGATGGGCGGAGAGACCCAGTACTTC,NA,TRBV13,NA,TRBJ2-5
CASTRDGSSYEQYF,TGTGCCAGCACCCGGGACGGTAGCTCCTACGAGCAGTACTTC,NA,TRBV2,NA,TRBJ2-7
CASSQGTGALTNEKLFF,TGCGCCAGCAGCCAGGGAACAGGGGCCCTCACTAATGAAAAACTGTTTTTT,TRBD1,TRBV4-1,once,TRBJ1-4
CASSVEGARGNTIYF,TGTGCCAGCAGCGTAGAGGGGGCACGCGGAAACACCATATATTTT,TRBD1,TRBV9,NA,TRBJ1-3
CASSLGRDPEGPLNEQFF,TGCGCCAGCAGCCTGGGCCGGGACCCCGAGGGGCCCCTAAATGAGCAGTTCTTC,NA,TRBV5-1,once,TRBJ2-1
CASSFRNNGEQYF,TGCGCCAGCAGCTTCCGCAATAACGGCGAGCAGTACTTC,NA,TRBV5-1,few,TRBJ2-7
CASSPGSRGQGTEAFF,TGTGCCAGCTCACCAGGGAGCAGGGGGCAAGGCACTGAAGCTTTCTTT,TRBD1,TRBV18,many,TRBJ1-1
CASSSGQRFIEQFF,TGTGCCAGCAGCTCGGGACAGCGTTTTATTGAGCAGTTCTTC,TRBD1,TRBV7-2,NA,TRBJ2-1
CASSYLREDGYTF,TGTGCCAGCAGCTACCTCAGGGAGGATGGCTACACCTTC,NA,TRBV5-4,few,TRBJ1-2
CASEPGQGGEKLFF,TGCGCCAGCGAACCGGGACAGGGCGGTGAAAAACTGTTTTTT,TRBD1,TRBV10-1,NA,TRBJ1-4
CASSVESSYNEQFF,TGTGCCAGCAGCGTAGAAAGCTCCTACAATGAGCAGTTCTTC,NA,TRBV9,NA,TRBJ2-1
CSAQRGLNTGELFF,TGCAGCGCCCAGAGGGGGCTAAACACCGGGGAGCTGTTTTTT,TRBD1,TRBV29-1,NA,TRBJ2-2
CASSGDRGTYGYTF,TGTGCCAGCAGTGGGGACAGGGGGACCTATGGCTACACCTTC,TRBD1,TRBV2,NA,TRBJ1-2
CASSLLPGVETQYF,TGTGCCAGCAGCTTACTCCCAGGAGTTGAGACCCAGTACTTC,NA,TRBV7-9,NA,TRBJ2-5
CASSLRQRSEAFF,TGTGCCAGCAGCTTAAGACAGCGCTCCGAAGCTTTCTTT,NA,TRBV7-2,NA,TRBJ1-1
CASSQDTARNYGYTF,TGCGCCAGCAGCCAAGATACCGCCAGGAACTATGGCTACACCTTC,NA,TRBV4-3,NA,TRBJ1-2
CSVDLGQGLYEQYF,TGCAGCGTTGATTTGGGACAGGGTTTGTACGAGCAGTACTTC,TRBD1,TRBV29-1,few,TRBJ2-7
CASSPGLGREQFF,TGTGCCAGCAGCCCCGGGTTGGGGAGGGAGCAGTTCTTC,NA,TRBV7-2,NA,TRBJ2-1
CASSPGTLNGYTF,TGTGCCAGCAGCCCAGGCACGTTAAATGGCTACACCTTC,NA,TRBV7-2,few,TRBJ1-2
CASSFNSQETQYF,TGTGCCAGCAGCTTCAACAGCCAAGAGACCCAGTACTTC,NA,TRBV11-2,NA,TRBJ2-5
CASSWIAGDGPGELFF,TGTGCCAGCAGTTGGATAGCGGGAGATGGTCCCGGGGAGCTGTTTTTT,TRBD2,TRBV27,NA,TRBJ2-2
CASSPDIASYNEQFF,TGCGCCAGCAGCCCCGACATTGCCTCCTACAATGAGCAGTTCTTC,NA,TRBV5-1,NA,TRBJ2-1
CAISGQVIGNTEAFF,TGTGCCATCAGCGGACAGGTGATAGGAAACACTGAAGCTTTCTTT,TRBD1,TRBV10-3,NA,TRBJ1-1
CASDNSRETQYF,TGTGCCAGCGACAATAGCAGGGAGACCCAGTACTTC,NA,TRBV6-1,once,TRBJ2-5
CASSSAGVEKLFF,TGTGCCAGCAGCTCCGCAGGGGTCGAAAAACTGTTTTTT,NA,TRBV7-2,NA,TRBJ1-4
CASSLTFQGGGSYEQYF,TGCGCCAGCAGCTTAACCTTCCAAGGGGGCGGCTCCTACGAGCAGTACTTC,TRBD1,TRBV5-1,NA,TRBJ2-7
CASSLGLAGGGEQFF,TGTGCCAGCAGCTTAGGTCTAGCGGGAGGCGGTGAGCAGTTCTTC,TRBD2,TRBV7-7,NA,TRBJ2-1
CASSPGQGTEKLFF,TGTGCCAGTAGTCCGGGACAGGGCACGGAAAAACTGTTTTTT,TRBD1,TRBV19,NA,TRBJ1-4
CASSGRQWGTGELFF,TGTGCCAGCAGCGGTCGACAGTGGGGTACCGGGGAGCTGTTTTTT,NA,TRBV9,NA,TRBJ2-2
CATSKKGDYGYTF,TGTGCCACTTCAAAGAAAGGGGACTATGGCTACACCTTC,NA,TRBV10-3,many,TRBJ1-2
CASSLRLAASYEQYF,TGCGCCAGCAGCTTGAGGCTAGCGGCCTCCTACGAGCAGTACTTC,TRBD2,TRBV5-1,NA,TRBJ2-7
CASSLEGSTYEQYF,TGTGCCAGCAGTTTAGAGGGCAGCACCTACGAGCAGTACTTC,NA,TRBV28,many,TRBJ2-7
CASSPTWVRSYEQYF,TGTGCCAGCTCCCCGACCTGGGTACGCTCCTACGAGCAGTACTTC,NA,TRBV7-8,NA,TRBJ2-7
CASSYSMAQPQHF,TGTGCCAGCAGTTACTCGATGGCTCAGCCCCAGCATTTT,NA,TRBV6-5,NA,TRBJ1-5
CASASPEGTSRLYNEQFF,TGCGCCAGCGCCTCACCGGAGGGGACTAGCCGCCTTTACAATGAGCAGTTCTTC,TRBD2,TRBV4-1,NA,TRBJ2-1
CASSQPAGLAYEQYF,TGTGCCAGCAGTCAACCAGCGGGATTAGCCTACGAGCAGTACTTC,TRBD2,TRBV28,NA,TRBJ2-7
CAWGQSFEKLFF,TGTGCCTGGGGGCAGAGTTTCGAAAAACTGTTTTTT,NA,TRBV30,many,TRBJ1-4
CASSVGQVEETQYF,TGTGCCAGCAGCGTAGGTCAAGTAGAAGAGACCCAGTACTTC,NA,TRBV9,NA,TRBJ2-5